This TCR beta chain was sequenced during a study of human T cells and chemical hapten exposure (dated by TCRdb to 2020 to 2023). About the investigation overall: For sensitization, 2% DPC in acetone was applied to a 2 cm by 2 cm area of upper inner arm skin. Weekly therapeutic DPC doses were additionally applied to the scalp of patients throughout the roughly 24-week study period. Around 29 alopecia patients provided blood for TCR sequencing at one to four time points (pre-sensitization, 2, 6 and 24 weeks). Patch testing was performed on the upper back with Finn chambers containing 0.01% DPC, and the patch tests were scored after 6 days according to International Contact Dermatitis Research Group standards. Libraries were pooled for sequencing, and per-sample TCR yields varied mainly because of small differences in library volumes within the pool. Patient blood was sampled pre-sensitization (week 0) and at 2, 6 and about 24 weeks after DPC sensitization. The study tracked peripheral blood TCR repertoire changes in vivo during primary and secondary sensitization to the hapten diphenylcyclopropenone (DPC) in alopecia patients. For every blood RNA sample, sequencing covered both the TCR alpha and TCR beta chains. Alopecia areata with under or over 50% scalp involvement, alopecia totalis and alopecia universalis were represented in the patient cohort, which was mostly female. General study outcomes and caveats: A positive correlation was found between the number of PT1 expanded TCRs and patch test score, with significance reached at thresholds 8, 16 and 32 but not 4. Repeated subsampling changed both the strength of the expansion versus patch-test correlation and the threshold at which the correlation became significant. No change with DPC sensitization was found in the number of TCRs above 1 in 1000 frequency, and no evidence of global repertoire structure alterations was found. Alopecia, a presumed autoimmune disease, was present in all patients, so the immune response of the patients might differ from that of healthy individuals. Significantly more large CDR3 similarity clusters were formed by expanded TCRs than by pre-sensitization or healthy control sets, consistent with antigen-driven responses.

To prepare the library, RACE was applied. TCRdb records NextSeq 500 as the sequencer. Library preparation attached unique molecular identifiers to individual cDNA molecules for quantitative, reproducible TCR counting. As for the original processing: The median number of TCRs per sample was over 95,000, ranging from about 23,224 to 750,000. The Decombinator software suite was used to annotate V, J and CDR3 in the TCR reads. For PS versus PT1 abundance plots, all samples were subsampled to the same number of TCRs (28,000). Expanded TCRs were defined as absent before sensitization and observed at least eight times at the 2-week time point. TCRdb cleaned the public reads at Q25 with fastp, built clones with MiXCR and kept in-frame beta chains. CDR3 protein sequences are deduplicated, and each keeps its most common genes and DNA. The V and J calls and clone size are TCRdb's, not the authors'. This sample is represented by 30,000 to 40,000 distinct CDR3 sequences; around 12% of them were singletons. Jointly, the top ten make up about 1.9% of the sample.

The germline V gene yields ENHRY for CDR1 and SYGVKD for CDR2. The CDR3, from cysteine to phenylalanine, totals 16 residues. The CDR3 DNA has 48 bases and is translated from base 1. From V the trimming removes 2 bases and from J it removes 7 bases, while the gene matches leave 5 bases of the junction unaccounted for. This sample's time point label indicates: pre-sensitization, week 0. The label giving this sample's treatment or condition can be read as: therapeutic diphenylcyclopropenone sensitization with weekly scalp DPC. Total RNA was extracted from unfractionated whole blood collected in Tempus Blood RNA tubes. At every patch-test visit, the blood draw took place before the patch test was put on. Patients were eligible if aged 18 to 70, diagnosed with alopecia and judged suitable for DPC therapy, and pregnant patients were excluded. Comments on this clonotype: Its target antigen remains unknown. Base qualities are not provided; no much larger clone lies one nucleotide away.

The clonotype comes from a woman aged 40 to 50 with alopecia areata. Some clones in this sample may be carry-over from other donors' samples. The source material was whole blood, sampled in connection with sensitization to the hapten diphenylcyclopropenone (DPC). The chain links TRBV10-3 with TRBJ2-3; TRBD2 aligns with 14 central bases. The DNA is TGTGCCATCAGTGAGGGACTAGCGGGGGGCACCCATACGCAGTATTTT. Its product reads: CAISEGLAGGTHTQYF.